These 12 T cell receptor beta chains were all obtained from the same sample, sequenced in a study of cytomegalovirus exposure and HLA in healthy donors. Libraries were prepared by immunoSEQ multiplex PCR; TCRdb keeps only in-frame clonotypes and omits some of them. The table records tens of thousands of clones, 96% of them present only once. Sequencing input: PBMCs. The receptors derive from a man aged 18 to 30 in good health and CMV-seronegative.

A remark on this clone: Germline is not matched at one junction end, which may reflect a read error. The chain joins TRBV7-6 to TRBJ2-1, with 8 bases matching TRBD2. Looked up from germline, CDR1 is SGHVS and CDR2 is FNYEAQ. The CDR3 has 15 residues. The CDR3 nucleotides read TGTGCCAGCAGCATAGCGGGGAGCTCCTACAATGAGCAGTTCTTC. Its protein product is CASSIAGSSYNEQFF.

The V gene is TRBV7-7, the J gene TRBJ2-7; tentatively, D is TRBD1 (5 bases). The germline CDR1 and CDR2 sequences are SSHAT and FNYEAQ (reference sequence). This CDR3 contains 13 residues. This CDR3 is CASSSTGVYEQYV. The CDR3 nucleotides read TGTGCTAGCAGCTCAACAGGCGTCTACGAGCAGTACGTC.

V is TRBV7-9 and J is TRBJ1-1; the match to TRBD1 covers 8 bases. The junction had 7 bases not matched to a gene; V was cut back by 1 base and J by 6 bases. This CDR3 is 15 amino acids long. Germline-derived CDR1 and CDR2 are SEHNR and FQNEAQ (reference sequence). The CDR3 region has the DNA TGTGCCAGCAGCTTAGGGGATTCCAGGGGGCCTGAAGCTTTCTTT. It specifies CASSLGDSRGPEAFF.

The chain carries TRBV6-6 and TRBJ1-2; TRBD1 might be the D (6 bases). With 5 bases removed from V and 4 bases from J, the gap between germline ends came to 14 bases. The CDR3 has 14 residues. Germline V gives CDR1 MNHNY, CDR2 SVGAGI (reference sequence). The CDR3 sequence: CASSIQGLAYGYTF. The CDR3 DNA follows: TGTGCCAGCAGTATACAGGGCCTGGCCTATGGCTACACCTTC.

This chain connects TRBV27 to TRBJ2-7, with a possible D match to TRBD1 (5 bases). Germline lookup yields CDR1 MNHEY and CDR2 SMNVEV (reference sequence). The CDR3 totals 14 residues. V gave up 1 base and J gave up 1 base, with 8 bases separating them. The CDR3 region has the DNA TGTGCCAGCAGTTTATTTGACAGTTCCTACGAGCAGTACTTC. Translation gives CASSLFDSSYEQYF.

V and J are TRBV5-1 and TRBJ2-1, with D perhaps matching TRBD1 (5 bases). Germline lookup yields CDR1 SGHRS and CDR2 YFSETQ. The V end lost 0 bases, the J end lost 2 bases, and 18 bases lay between the germline ends. The CDR3 has 18 amino acids. The CDR3 DNA is TGCGCCAGCAGCTTGGGTCACGGCGCTGGGGCGGCCTACAATGAGCAGTTCTTC. Amino acid sequence: CASSLGHGAGAAYNEQFF.

The chain recombines TRBV18 with TRBJ2-3; TRBD2 agrees at 14 bases. This CDR3 region has 16 residues. Unmatched junction bases numbered 1, after V lost 0 bases and J lost 5 bases. The germline CDR1 and CDR2 sequences are KGHSH and LQKENI. CDR3 protein: CASSPPGLAGVDTQYF. DNA of the CDR3: TGTGCCAGCTCACCACCGGGACTAGCGGGGGTAGATACGCAGTATTTT. The full variable domain, completed using reference TRBV18 and TRBJ2-3, is NAGVMQNPRHLVRRRGQEARLRCSPMKGHSHVYWYRQLPEEGLKFMVYLQKENIIDESGMPKERFSAEFPKEGPSILRIQQVVRGDSAAYFCASSPPGLAGVDTQYFGPGTRLTVL.

The V gene is TRBV6-5, the J gene TRBJ1-3; D is ambiguous. This CDR3 is 15 amino acids long. Trimming took off 1 base at V and 2 bases at J, with 9 bases between the two ends. Looked up from germline, CDR1 is MNHEY and CDR2 is SVGAGI. The CDR3 DNA follows: TGTGCCAGCAGTTACTATGGGCAAGCTGGAAACACCATATATTTT. The encoded protein is CASSYYGQAGNTIYF.

This chain links TRBV5-8 with TRBJ1-5, with 12 bases lining up with TRBD1. The CDR3 is 16 amino acids. The J segment lost 3 bases and the V segment lost 4 bases, leaving 5 bases of the junction unmatched. Germline V gene lookup returns CDR1 SGHTS and CDR2 YDEGEE. DNA for the CDR3: TGTGCCAGCAGCCGTGGGACAGGGGGCTCCAATCAGCCCCAGCATTTT. This gives the protein CASSRGTGGSNQPQHF.

DNA for the CDR3: TGTGCCAGCTCCCCAGACAGTTTTGGAAACACCATATATTTT. Its protein product is CASSPDSFGNTIYF. The genes are TRBV18 and TRBJ1-3; D might be TRBD1 (5 bases). The germline CDR1 and CDR2 sequences are KGHSH and LQKENI. Between the trimmed V and J ends, which lost 6 bases and 3 bases, there was a span of 12 bases. The CDR3 runs to 14 residues.

The V and J genes are TRBV28 and TRBJ1-5; D is unresolved. V dropped 1 base and J dropped 3 bases, with 10 bases sitting between them. Germline CDR1 reads MDHEN; CDR2 reads SYDVKM. This CDR3 region has 15 residues. CDR3 region: CASSLSGRNNQPQHF. The CDR3 DNA reads TGTGCCAGCAGTTTATCGGGGAGGAACAATCAGCCCCAGCATTTT.

The chain is built from TRBV4-3 and TRBJ1-2, with D hard to call. The ends were cut back, 2 bases at V and 4 bases at J, with 14 bases in the middle. Germline-derived CDR1 and CDR2 are LGHNA and YSLEER. CDR3 size: 15 residues. CDR3 in amino acids: CASSQNAWSSYGYTF. CDR3 DNA: TGCGCCAGCAGCCAAAATGCGTGGAGCTCCTATGGCTACACCTTC.